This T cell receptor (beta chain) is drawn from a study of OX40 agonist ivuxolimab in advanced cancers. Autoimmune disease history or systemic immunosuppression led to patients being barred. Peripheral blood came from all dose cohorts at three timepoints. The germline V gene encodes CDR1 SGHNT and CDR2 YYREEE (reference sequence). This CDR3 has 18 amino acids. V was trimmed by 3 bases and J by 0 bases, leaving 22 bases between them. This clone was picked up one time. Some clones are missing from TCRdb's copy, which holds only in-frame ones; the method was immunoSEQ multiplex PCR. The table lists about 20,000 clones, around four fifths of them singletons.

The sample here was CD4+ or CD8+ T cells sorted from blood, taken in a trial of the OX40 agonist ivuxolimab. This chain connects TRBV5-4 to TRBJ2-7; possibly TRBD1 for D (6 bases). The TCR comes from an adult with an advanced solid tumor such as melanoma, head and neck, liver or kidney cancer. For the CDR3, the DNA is TGTGCCAGCAGCTCACTGGCAGGGGCATCTCTCAGCTCCTACGAGCAGTACTTC. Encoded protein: CASSSLAGASLSSYEQYF. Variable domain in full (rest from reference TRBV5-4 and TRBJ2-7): ETGVTQSPTHLIKTRGQQVTLRCSSQSGHNTVSWYQQALGQGPQFIFQYYREEENGRGNFPPRFSGLQFPNYSSELNVNALELDDSALYLCASSSLAGASLSSYEQYFGPGTRLTVT.